The rows below give T cell receptor beta chains drawn from one sample of a study of blood T cell repertoires in COVID-19. The repertoire was sequenced with immunoSEQ multiplex PCR; TCRdb's copy has only in-frame clones and lacks some. The data contain about 340,000 clones, almost 90% of them seen just once; the ten biggest clones take up about 7%. Material for sequencing was peripheral blood. The receptors originated from a woman aged 70 to 79 with COVID-19, enrolled during active disease. CDR3s include the opening cysteine and the closing phenylalanine or tryptophan. The order of the fields is CDR3 length, J gene, clone size, D gene, V gene, CDR3 protein, CDR3 DNA. D genes are given only for firm matches. Rows may omit the clone size; those that give it use once, few, many or a size class.

len: 12; j_gene: TRBJ1-1; abundance: NA; d_gene: NA; v_gene: TRBV12-3/TRBV12-4; CDR3aa: CASSTTGSEAFF; CDR3nt: TGTGCCAGCAGCACCACAGGGTCTGAAGCTTTCTTT
len: 15; j_gene: TRBJ2-7; abundance: NA; d_gene: TRBD2; v_gene: TRBV7-9; CDR3aa: CASSSTSGGRYEQYF; CDR3nt: TGTGCCAGCAGCTCTACTAGCGGGGGCCGTTACGAGCAGTACTTC
len: 13; j_gene: TRBJ1-2; abundance: NA; d_gene: NA; v_gene: TRBV3-1/TRBV3-2; CDR3aa: CASSQVQLYGYTF; CDR3nt: TGTGCCAGCAGCCAAGTACAGCTCTATGGCTACACCTTC
len: 16; j_gene: TRBJ1-3; abundance: NA; d_gene: NA; v_gene: TRBV7-9; CDR3aa: CASSPREGSSGNTIYF; CDR3nt: TGTGCCAGCAGCCCCCGGGAGGGGTCTTCTGGAAACACCATATATTTT
len: 15; j_gene: TRBJ2-3; abundance: NA; d_gene: TRBD2; v_gene: TRBV2; CDR3aa: CASSGSSGAPATQYF; CDR3nt: TGTGCCAGCAGTGGGTCTAGCGGGGCCCCGGCTACGCAGTATTTT
len: 12; j_gene: TRBJ2-1; abundance: once; d_gene: TRBD2; v_gene: TRBV20-1; CDR3aa: CSASLAGDEQFF; CDR3nt: TGCAGTGCTAGTCTAGCGGGGGATGAGCAGTTCTTC
len: 13; j_gene: TRBJ2-3; abundance: NA; d_gene: NA; v_gene: TRBV24-1; CDR3aa: CATSAELIDTQYF; CDR3nt: TGTGCCACCAGTGCCGAACTTATTGATACGCAGTATTTT
len: 13; j_gene: TRBJ1-2; abundance: once; d_gene: NA; v_gene: TRBV4-3; CDR3aa: CASSQDRGYGYTF; CDR3nt: TGCGCCAGCAGCCAAGACAGGGGATATGGCTACACCTTC
len: 12; j_gene: TRBJ1-2; abundance: NA; d_gene: NA; v_gene: TRBV29-1; CDR3aa: CSATGNDYGYTF; CDR3nt: TGCAGCGCCACAGGGAACGACTATGGCTACACCTTC
len: 15; j_gene: TRBJ1-4; abundance: NA; d_gene: NA; v_gene: TRBV4-1; CDR3aa: CASSQAIATNEKLFF; CDR3nt: TGCGCCAGCAGCCAAGCCATTGCAACTAATGAAAAACTGTTTTTT
len: 15; j_gene: TRBJ1-2; abundance: once; d_gene: TRBD1; v_gene: TRBV10-2; CDR3aa: CASSESDRVNYGYTF; CDR3nt: TGCGCCAGCAGTGAGTCGGACAGGGTTAACTATGGCTACACCTTC
len: 15; j_gene: TRBJ1-5; abundance: few; d_gene: NA; v_gene: TRBV27; CDR3aa: CASSHPSGRNQPQHF; CDR3nt: TGTGCCAGCAGTCACCCTTCAGGGCGTAATCAGCCCCAGCATTTT
len: 13; j_gene: TRBJ1-5; abundance: NA; d_gene: TRBD1; v_gene: TRBV19; CDR3aa: CASTGTAGQPQHF; CDR3nt: TGTGCCAGTACCGGGACAGCTGGACAGCCCCAGCATTTT
len: 14; j_gene: TRBJ2-7; abundance: NA; d_gene: TRBD2; v_gene: TRBV10-2; CDR3aa: CASSEWAGDYEQYF; CDR3nt: TGCGCCAGCAGTGAGTGGGCGGGGGATTACGAGCAGTACTTC
len: 15; j_gene: TRBJ1-3; abundance: NA; d_gene: NA; v_gene: TRBV19; CDR3aa: CASSIVRGSGNTIYF; CDR3nt: TGTGCCAGTAGTATAGTAAGGGGGTCTGGAAACACCATATATTTT
len: 14; j_gene: TRBJ1-6; abundance: NA; d_gene: TRBD1; v_gene: TRBV5-1; CDR3aa: CASQTGTGGVTLHF; CDR3nt: TGCGCCTCTCAAACCGGGACAGGGGGGGTTACCCTCCACTTT
len: 11; j_gene: TRBJ2-5; abundance: NA; d_gene: NA; v_gene: TRBV20-1; CDR3aa: CSASGRETQYF; CDR3nt: TGCAGTGCTAGTGGTCGAGAGACCCAGTACTTC
len: 13; j_gene: TRBJ1-1; abundance: NA; d_gene: NA; v_gene: TRBV12-3/TRBV12-4; CDR3aa: CASSGAGYTEAFF; CDR3nt: TGTGCCAGCAGTGGGGCTGGGTACACTGAAGCTTTCTTT
len: 16; j_gene: TRBJ1-5; abundance: NA; d_gene: NA; v_gene: TRBV4-2; CDR3aa: CASSHAQGQMTQPQHF; CDR3nt: TGTGCCAGCAGCCATGCACAGGGTCAAATGACTCAGCCCCAGCATTTT
len: 16; j_gene: TRBJ2-2; abundance: once; d_gene: NA; v_gene: TRBV4-1; CDR3aa: CASSPLGAGQNGELFF; CDR3nt: TGCGCCAGCAGCCCGCTAGGGGCAGGGCAAAACGGGGAGCTGTTTTTT